The 29 T cell receptor beta chains listed next were all sequenced from one sample in a study of cytomegalovirus exposure and HLA in healthy donors (dated by TCRdb to about 2017). The receptor library was made with the immunoSEQ multiplex PCR assay. For the multiplex PCR, a mixture combining 60 forward primers for TCR Vbeta segments and 13 reverse primers for TCR Jbeta segments was used. Drawn from immuneACCESS, this table holds only the in-frame rearrangements with V and J called that TCRdb kept. Clones are partly lost; checked studies trace under half to an unresolved V gene and leave the rest unexplained. For this sample the table gives around 160,000 clones, of which roughly 87% were detected only once. The top ten clones comprise around 4.1% of the sample. Input material: PBMCs. The origin of the receptors is a man aged 50-60 years in good health and CMV-seropositive.

The genes are TRBV5-6 and TRBJ1-3; D is possibly TRBD1 (5 bases). The CDR3 totals 16 residues. CDR1 is SGHDT, CDR2 YYEEEE, per germline. Trimming left V 2 bases short and J 0 bases short, with 12 bases between. The CDR3 DNA follows: TGTGCCAGCAGCTTATTACAGGCCCTCTCTGGAAACACCATATATTTT. It yields the protein CASSLLQALSGNTIYF. Full variable domain (outside the CDR3, taken from reference TRBV5-6 and TRBJ1-3): DAGVTQSPTHLIKTRGQQVTLRCSPKSGHDTVSWYQQALGQGPQFIFQYYEEEERQRGNFPDRFSGHQFPNYSSELNVNALLLGDSALYLCASSLLQALSGNTIYFGEGSWLTVV.

This rearrangement joins TRBV5-6 to TRBJ2-5; weak D call: TRBD2 (5 bases). The length of the CDR3 is 14 residues. The germline V and J ends were trimmed by 3 bases and 5 bases, with 14 bases remaining between them. From germline, CDR1 is SGHDT and CDR2 YYEEEE. The CDR3 region has the DNA TGTGCCAGCAGCTCGGACTTTGTGGGGGAGACCCAGTACTTC. Protein product: CASSSDFVGETQYF.

This chain links TRBV7-8 with TRBJ2-1, with 8 bases fitting TRBD1. The CDR3 contains 14 residues. Germline loops: CDR1 SGHVS, CDR2 FQNEAQ. V trimming: 1 base; J trimming: 9 bases; junction bases outside the gene matches: 5. The CDR3 protein is CASSLGQGAGEQFF. The CDR3, as DNA: TGTGCCAGCAGCTTAGGTCAGGGGGCCGGTGAGCAGTTCTTC.

CDR3 loop: CATSRDGQGAGSNQPQHF. The CDR3 nucleotides read TGTGCCACCAGCAGAGATGGGCAGGGGGCAGGTAGCAATCAGCCCCAGCATTTT. The V call is TRBV15, the J call TRBJ1-5; TRBD1 agrees at 8 bases. This CDR3 contains 18 residues. V was pared by 0 bases and J by 0 bases, with 7 bases of the junction left unmatched. The germline gives CDR1 LNHNV, CDR2 YYDKDF (reference sequence).

This clone has only one observation. The chain joins TRBV7-9 to TRBJ2-1; the D gene is possibly TRBD2 (6 bases). V was trimmed by 1 base and J by 7 bases, leaving 11 bases between them. The CDR3 extends over 14 amino acids. Germline V gene sequence: CDR1 SEHNR, CDR2 FQNEAQ (reference sequence). This CDR3 reads CASSLGGAGNEQFF. For the CDR3, the DNA is TGTGCCAGCAGCTTAGGGGGCGCGGGGAATGAGCAGTTCTTC. The whole variable domain, filled in from reference TRBV7-9 and TRBJ2-1, reads DTGVSQNPRHKITKRGQNVTFRCDPISEHNRLYWYRQTLGQGPEFLTYFQNEAQLEKSRLLSDRFSAERPKGSFSTLEIQRTEQGDSAMYLCASSLGGAGNEQFFGPGTRLTVL.

This sequence joins TRBV5-6 and TRBJ2-7, with TRBD2 identical over 9 bases. The CDR3 contains 14 residues. V shed 0 bases and J 7 bases; nucleotides not matched to a gene: 5. Germline CDR1 and CDR2: SGHDT and YYEEEE. CDR3 region: CASSLGLAGWEQYF. DNA of the CDR3: TGTGCCAGCAGCTTGGGCCTAGCGGGATGGGAGCAGTACTTC.

Concerning this clone: Other DNA sequences in the same sample also yield this CDR3. This chain links TRBV9 with TRBJ2-5; possible D gene TRBD2, 5 bases. CDR3 length equals 13 residues. Germline lookup yields CDR1 SGDLS and CDR2 YYNGEE. Between the trimmed V and J ends, which lost 1 base and 2 bases, there was a span of 6 bases. This CDR3 is CASSVSGQETQYF. DNA of the CDR3: TGTGCCAGCAGCGTATCGGGGCAAGAGACCCAGTACTTC.

This clone was seen only once. This chain joins TRBV7-2 and TRBJ2-1, with unresolved D. The CDR3 runs to 15 residues. Germline loops: CDR1 SGHTA, CDR2 FQGNSA. The V and J ends lost 7 bases and 0 bases respectively, with 13 bases between them. The CDR3 coding sequence is TGTGCCAGCACCCCCCCACCCTACTCCTACAATGAGCAGTTCTTC. This codes for CASTPPPYSYNEQFF. The whole variable domain, filled in from reference TRBV7-2 and TRBJ2-1, reads GAGVSQSPSNKVTEKGKDVELRCDPISGHTALYWYRQSLGQGLEFLIYFQGNSAPDKSGLPSDRFSAERTGGSVSTLTIQRTQQEDSAVYLCASTPPPYSYNEQFFGPGTRLTVL.

J is TRBJ1-2 and V is TRBV9; the match to TRBD1 covers 9 bases. This CDR3 is 14 amino acids long. The V gene's germline CDR1 is SGDLS and CDR2 YYNGEE. After removal of 8 bases from V and 0 bases from J, the junction contained 5 bases not matched to a gene. The CDR3 loop reads CASRRQGANYGYTF. The CDR3 nucleotides are TGTGCCAGTAGGCGACAGGGGGCTAACTATGGCTACACCTTC.

As regards this clone: The sample holds other DNA sequences that translate to the same CDR3. This rearrangement joins TRBV9 to TRBJ1-3, with 10 bases fitting TRBD1. Germline CDR1 and CDR2: SGDLS and YYNGEE. After removal of 3 bases from V and 4 bases from J, the junction contained 4 bases not matched to a gene. The length of the CDR3 is 15 residues. The CDR3 region is CASSAGQGTGNTIYF. The CDR3 nucleotides are TGTGCCAGCAGCGCGGGACAGGGGACAGGAAACACCATATATTTT.

This chain links TRBV5-5 with TRBJ1-2; TRBD1 matches at 8 bases. The CDR3 is 14 residues long. V shed 2 bases and J 6 bases; nucleotides not matched to a gene: 6. Germline CDR1 and CDR2: SGHKS and YYEKEE (reference sequence). The CDR3, as DNA: TGTGCCAGCAGCTTCGACAGGGGCGCCCATGGCTACACCTTC. It codes for CASSFDRGAHGYTF.

The chain couples TRBV6-5 to TRBJ2-2; 7 bases line up with TRBD2. With V trimmed by 2 bases and J by 4 bases, 7 bases remained unmatched. This CDR3 region has 16 residues. Germline V gene lookup returns CDR1 MNHEY and CDR2 SVGAGI. The CDR3 loop reads CASSYRRERSTGELFF. CDR3 DNA: TGTGCCAGCAGTTACCGGCGGGAGAGAAGCACCGGGGAGCTGTTTTTT.

Only one count was recorded for this clone. This chain links TRBV29-1 with TRBJ2-2; 7 bases fit TRBD1. With V trimmed by 8 bases and J by 2 bases, 11 bases remained unmatched. CDR3 size: 15 residues. Per germline, CDR1 SQVTM and CDR2 ANQGSEA. CDR3 coding DNA: TGCAGCATTTACCACAGGGGCCGTAACACCGGGGAGCTGTTTTTT. This gives the protein CSIYHRGRNTGELFF.

The chain carries TRBV19 and TRBJ2-7, with 11 bases fitting TRBD1. CDR3 length: 15 amino acids. J gave up 5 bases and V 6 bases, and 9 bases lay outside the gene matches. Germline values: CDR1 LNHDA, CDR2 SQIVND (reference sequence). In nucleotides, the CDR3 is TGTGCCAGTAGCAGAGCCCGGGACAGGGGGGACGAGCAGTACTTC. It specifies CASSRARDRGDEQYF.

This clone came up a few times. The chain couples TRBV7-3 to TRBJ2-7; D remains unclear. The CDR3 loop spans 15 amino acids. The ends were cut back, 6 bases at V and 0 bases at J, with 15 bases in the middle. CDR1 and CDR2 (germline): SGHTA, FQGTGA. CDR3 region: CASSYDTDFSYEQYF. CDR3 DNA sequence: TGTGCCAGCAGTTATGACACCGATTTCTCCTACGAGCAGTACTTC.

V is TRBV30 and J is TRBJ1-1, with 9 bases fitting TRBD1. J was trimmed by 1 base and V by 4 bases; bases with no gene match: 7. From germline, CDR1 is GTSNPN and CDR2 SVGIG (reference sequence). The CDR3 runs to 15 residues. This CDR3 is CAWTLTGGANTEAFF. Here the CDR3 DNA reads TGTGCCTGGACACTTACAGGGGGCGCGAACACTGAAGCTTTCTTT.

This clone was recorded once. The V and J genes are TRBV27 and TRBJ2-1; unclear D gene. Germline V lookup: CDR1 MNHEY, CDR2 SMNVEV (reference sequence). This CDR3 has 14 residues. The germline V and J ends were trimmed by 5 bases and 4 bases, with 12 bases remaining between them. CDR3 in DNA: TGTGCCAGCAGTCCCCTGACACCTTACAATGAGCAGTTCTTC. Translating it yields CASSPLTPYNEQFF.

This chain uses TRBV19 with TRBJ2-5, with 7 bases matching TRBD1. This CDR3 is built from 13 residues. Trimming cost V 1 base and J 4 bases; bases outside gene matches: 0. CDR1 is LNHDA and CDR2 is SQIVND in the germline V gene (reference sequence). The CDR3 loop is CASSIAGGETQYF. CDR3 DNA sequence: TGTGCCAGTAGTATAGCAGGGGGAGAGACCCAGTACTTC.

The CDR3 sequence: CASSGPGGSYNSPLHF. In nucleotides, the CDR3 is TGTGCCAGCAGTGGGCCAGGGGGATCCTATAATTCACCCCTCCACTTT. The rearrangement uses TRBV2 and TRBJ1-6; 7 bases line up with TRBD1. The CDR3 covers 16 residues. Trimming at V came to 4 bases and at J to 1 base, leaving 4 bases not matched to a gene. Germline assignment: CDR1 SNHLY and CDR2 FYNNEI.

The chain has TRBV10-3 and TRBJ1-6; tentatively, D is TRBD1 (6 bases). Trimming stripped 4 bases from V and 7 bases from J, with 14 bases between. There are 15 residues in the CDR3. Germline V gene sequence: CDR1 ENHRY, CDR2 SYGVKD. The CDR3 DNA follows: TGTGCCATCAGTGTGCAGGGGCCTTCAAATTCACCCCTCCACTTT. Encoded protein: CAISVQGPSNSPLHF.

J is TRBJ2-7 and V is TRBV5-6; D not certain. In germline, CDR1 is SGHDT, CDR2 YYEEEE. The CDR3 is made up of 14 amino acids. V was cut by 4 bases and J by 5 bases, with 16 bases left in between. CDR3 nucleotides: TGTGCCAGCAGCCCCTCGCCTACGGCGGACGAGCAGTACTTC. It is translated as CASSPSPTADEQYF.

The genes are TRBV2 and TRBJ2-2, with D possibly TRBD1 on 6 matching bases. The germline V gene encodes CDR1 SNHLY and CDR2 FYNNEI. The V gene lost 6 bases and the J gene lost 5 bases, with 13 bases spanning the gap. The CDR3 runs to 14 residues. The CDR3 DNA follows: TGTGCCAGCAGGGGGGTAGGGGGAACCGGGGAGCTGTTTTTT. Protein sequence: CASRGVGGTGELFF.

This clone showed up just a few times. The chain uses TRBV2 and TRBJ2-7; D is perhaps TRBD1 (5 bases). Trimming stripped 4 bases from V and 1 base from J, with 5 bases between. Germline V gene sequence: CDR1 SNHLY, CDR2 FYNNEI. The CDR3 has 12 residues. The CDR3 DNA follows: TGTGCCAGCAGTGGACAGTCCTACGAGCAGTACTTC. It specifies CASSGQSYEQYF.

The gene calls are TRBV7-8 and TRBJ2-7, with 7 bases lining up with TRBD1. Germline CDR1 and CDR2: SGHVS and FQNEAQ. The junction had 3 bases not matched to a gene; V was cut back by 4 bases and J by 0 bases. This CDR3 contains 14 residues. The CDR3 DNA reads TGTGCCAGCAGCTCAAGGACAGGCTCCTACGAGCAGTACTTC. Encoded protein: CASSSRTGSYEQYF.

The chain links TRBV7-2 to TRBJ1-5; TRBD1 aligns across 7 bases. The ends lost 4 bases at V and 3 bases at J; junction bases unmatched: 3. Germline CDR1 and CDR2: SGHTA and FQGNSA. The CDR3 extends over 14 amino acids. The CDR3 DNA sequence: TGTGCCAGCAGCTCACAGGGGTACAATCAGCCCCAGCATTTT. Translating it yields CASSSQGYNQPQHF. Variable domain in full (rest from reference TRBV7-2 and TRBJ1-5): GAGVSQSPSNKVTEKGKDVELRCDPISGHTALYWYRQSLGQGLEFLIYFQGNSAPDKSGLPSDRFSAERTGGSVSTLTIQRTQQEDSAVYLCASSSQGYNQPQHFGDGTRLSIL.

J is TRBJ2-1 and V is TRBV5-4; D gene ambiguous. The CDR3 is 13 residues long. Germline CDR1 is SGHNT and CDR2 is YYREEE (reference sequence). Trimming shortened V by 2 bases and J by 10 bases, and 13 bases separated the two germline ends. CDR3 in amino acids: CASSFDPAREQFF. The DNA of the CDR3 is TGTGCCAGCAGCTTCGACCCTGCGCGGGAGCAGTTCTTC.

In its sample, this clone was seen a few times. This chain connects TRBV5-4 to TRBJ2-5; D gene uncertain. The germline V and J ends were trimmed by 3 bases and 5 bases, with 8 bases remaining between them. CDR3 size: 12 residues. Germline V gene data show CDR1 as SGHNT and CDR2 as YYREEE (reference sequence). The CDR3 coding sequence is TGTGCCAGCAGCTACCGAGAGGAGACCCAGTACTTC. Its translation is CASSYREETQYF.

This clone appeared once. The rearrangement links TRBV5-1 to TRBJ2-1; TRBD2 agrees at 12 bases. J gave up 3 bases and V 2 bases, and 12 bases lay outside the gene matches. This CDR3 is 19 amino acids long. Germline CDR1 SGHRS, CDR2 YFSETQ. The CDR3 loop reads CASSLIRGLAGPNYNEQFF. The CDR3, as DNA: TGCGCCAGCAGCTTAATTCGAGGACTAGCGGGACCAAACTACAATGAGCAGTTCTTC.

The chain has TRBV4-1 and TRBJ2-1, with D perhaps matching TRBD2 (6 bases). This CDR3 region has 14 residues. V was clipped by 3 bases and J by 3 bases, with 9 bases between them. Germline CDR1 and CDR2: MGHRA and YSYEKL. The CDR3 is CASSQLGLYNEQFF. The CDR3, as DNA: TGCGCCAGCAGCCAGCTGGGACTCTACAATGAGCAGTTCTTC.